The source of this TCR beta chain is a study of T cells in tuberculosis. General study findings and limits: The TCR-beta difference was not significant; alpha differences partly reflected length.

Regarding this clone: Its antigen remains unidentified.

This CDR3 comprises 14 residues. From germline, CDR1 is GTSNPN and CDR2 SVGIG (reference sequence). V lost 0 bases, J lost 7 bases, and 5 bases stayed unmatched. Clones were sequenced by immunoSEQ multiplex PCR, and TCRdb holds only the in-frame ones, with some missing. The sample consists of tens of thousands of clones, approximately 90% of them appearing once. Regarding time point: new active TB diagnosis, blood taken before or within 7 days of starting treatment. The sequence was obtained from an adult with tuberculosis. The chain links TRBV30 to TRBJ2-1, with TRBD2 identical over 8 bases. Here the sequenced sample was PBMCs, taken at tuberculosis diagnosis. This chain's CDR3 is CAWSVGSGGNEQFF. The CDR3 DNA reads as TGTGCCTGGAGTGTAGGTTCGGGGGGGAATGAGCAGTTCTTC.